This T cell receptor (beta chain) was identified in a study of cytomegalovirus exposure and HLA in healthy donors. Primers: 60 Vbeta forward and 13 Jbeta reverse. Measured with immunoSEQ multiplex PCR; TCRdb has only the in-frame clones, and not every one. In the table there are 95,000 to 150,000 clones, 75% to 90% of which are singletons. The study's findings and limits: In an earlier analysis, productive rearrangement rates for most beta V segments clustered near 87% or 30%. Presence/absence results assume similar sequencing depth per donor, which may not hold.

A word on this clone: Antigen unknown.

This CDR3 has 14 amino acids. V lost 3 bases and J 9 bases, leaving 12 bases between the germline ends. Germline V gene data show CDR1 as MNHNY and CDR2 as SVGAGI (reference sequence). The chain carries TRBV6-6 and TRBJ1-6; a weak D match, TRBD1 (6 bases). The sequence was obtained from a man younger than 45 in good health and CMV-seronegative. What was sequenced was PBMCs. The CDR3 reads CASSYRQGSSPLHF. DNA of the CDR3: TGTGCCAGCAGTTATAGGCAGGGGAGTTCACCCCTCCACTTT.